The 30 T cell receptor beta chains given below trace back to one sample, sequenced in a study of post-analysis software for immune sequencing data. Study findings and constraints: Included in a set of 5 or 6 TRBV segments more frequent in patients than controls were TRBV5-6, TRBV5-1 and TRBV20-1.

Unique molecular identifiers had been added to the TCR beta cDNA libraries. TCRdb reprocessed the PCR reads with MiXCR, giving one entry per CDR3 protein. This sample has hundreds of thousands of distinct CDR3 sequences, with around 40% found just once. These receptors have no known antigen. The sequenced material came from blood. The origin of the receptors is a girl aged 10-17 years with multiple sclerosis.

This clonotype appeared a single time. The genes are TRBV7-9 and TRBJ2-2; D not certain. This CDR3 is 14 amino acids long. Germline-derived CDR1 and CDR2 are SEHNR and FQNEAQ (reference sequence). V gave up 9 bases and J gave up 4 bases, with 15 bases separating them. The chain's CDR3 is CARAPQETTGELFF. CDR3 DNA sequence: TGTGCCAGAGCTCCCCAAGAAACCACCGGGGAGCTGTTTTTT.

The CDR3 is CASSQESSVVDEQYF. Here the CDR3 DNA reads TGTGCCAGCAGCCAAGAGTCTAGCGTGGTCGACGAGCAGTACTTC. The V call is TRBV3-1, the J call TRBJ2-1, with D possibly being TRBD2 (6 bases). The J call may be mistaken, given a closer DNA end match to TRBJ2-7. The V gene's germline CDR1 is LGHDT and CDR2 YNNKEL (reference sequence). The CDR3 length is 15 residues.

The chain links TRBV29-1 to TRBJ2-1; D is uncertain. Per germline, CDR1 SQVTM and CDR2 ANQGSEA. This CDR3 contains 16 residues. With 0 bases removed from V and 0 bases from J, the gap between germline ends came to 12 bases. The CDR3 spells CSVEDGRPSSYNEQFF. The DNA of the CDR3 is TGCAGCGTTGAAGATGGGCGACCGAGCTCCTACAATGAGCAGTTCTTC.

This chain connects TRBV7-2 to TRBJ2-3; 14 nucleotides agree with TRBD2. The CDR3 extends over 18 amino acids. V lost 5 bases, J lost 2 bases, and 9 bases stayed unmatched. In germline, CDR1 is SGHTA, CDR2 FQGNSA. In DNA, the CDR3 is TGTGCCAGCAGCCGGGGACTAGCGGGAGTCACCTACACAGATACGCAGTATTTT. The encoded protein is CASSRGLAGVTYTDTQYF.

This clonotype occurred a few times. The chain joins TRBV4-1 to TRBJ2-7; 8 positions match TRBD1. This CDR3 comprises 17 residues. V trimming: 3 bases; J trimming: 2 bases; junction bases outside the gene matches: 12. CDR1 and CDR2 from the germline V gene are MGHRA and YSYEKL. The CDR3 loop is CASSHLLAGTGTYEQYF. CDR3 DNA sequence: TGCGCCAGCAGCCATCTCTTGGCCGGGACAGGAACCTACGAGCAGTACTTC.

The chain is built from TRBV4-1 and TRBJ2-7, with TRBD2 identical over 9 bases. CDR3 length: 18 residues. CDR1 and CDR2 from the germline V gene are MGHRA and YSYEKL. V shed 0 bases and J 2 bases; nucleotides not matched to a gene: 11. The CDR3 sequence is CASSQEGPAGGTTYEQYF. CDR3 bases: TGCGCCAGCAGCCAAGAGGGGCCAGCGGGAGGAACCACCTACGAGCAGTACTTC.

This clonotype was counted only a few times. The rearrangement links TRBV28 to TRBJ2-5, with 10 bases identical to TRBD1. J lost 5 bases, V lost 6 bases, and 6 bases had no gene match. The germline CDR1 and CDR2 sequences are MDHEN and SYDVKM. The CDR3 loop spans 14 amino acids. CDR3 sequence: CASRPGQGFETQYF. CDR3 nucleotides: TGTGCCAGCAGACCGGGACAGGGGTTCGAGACCCAGTACTTC.

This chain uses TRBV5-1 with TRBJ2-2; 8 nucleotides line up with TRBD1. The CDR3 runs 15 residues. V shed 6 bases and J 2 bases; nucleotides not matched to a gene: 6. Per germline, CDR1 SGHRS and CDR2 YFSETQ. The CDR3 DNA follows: TGCGCCAGCAACCCAGGGGGCATTAACACCGGGGAGCTGTTTTTT. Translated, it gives CASNPGGINTGELFF. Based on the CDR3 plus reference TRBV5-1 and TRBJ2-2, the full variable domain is KAGVTQTPRYLIKTRGQQVTLSCSPISGHRSVSWYQQTPGQGLQFLFEYFSETQRNKGNFPGRFSGRQFSNSRSEMNVSTLELGDSALYLCASNPGGINTGELFFGEGSRLTVL.

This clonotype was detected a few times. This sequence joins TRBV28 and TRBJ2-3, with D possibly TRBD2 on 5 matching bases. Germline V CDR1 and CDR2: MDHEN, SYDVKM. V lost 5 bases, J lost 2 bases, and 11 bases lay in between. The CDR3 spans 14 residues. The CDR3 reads CASSNAGVTDTQYF. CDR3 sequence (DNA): TGTGCCAGCAGTAACGCGGGCGTCACAGATACGCAGTATTTT.

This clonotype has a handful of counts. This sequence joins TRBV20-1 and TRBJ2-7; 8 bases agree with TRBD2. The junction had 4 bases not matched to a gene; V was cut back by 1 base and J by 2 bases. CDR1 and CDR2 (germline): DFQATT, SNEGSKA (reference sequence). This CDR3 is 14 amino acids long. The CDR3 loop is CSARGTAGAYEQYF. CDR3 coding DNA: TGCAGTGCTAGAGGAACAGCGGGAGCCTACGAGCAGTACTTC.

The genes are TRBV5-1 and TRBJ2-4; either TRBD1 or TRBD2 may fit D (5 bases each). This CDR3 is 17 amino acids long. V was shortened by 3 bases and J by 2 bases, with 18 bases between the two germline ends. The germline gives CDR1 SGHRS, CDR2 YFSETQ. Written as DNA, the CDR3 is TGCGCCAGCAGCTGGGGGACGGGTCTTTCACCCAAAAACATTCAGTACTTC. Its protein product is CASSWGTGLSPKNIQYF.

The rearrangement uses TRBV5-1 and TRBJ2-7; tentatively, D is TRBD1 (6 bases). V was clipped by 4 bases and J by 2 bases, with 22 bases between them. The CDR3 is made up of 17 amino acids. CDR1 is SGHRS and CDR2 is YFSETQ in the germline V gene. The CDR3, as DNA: TGCGCCAGCAGCCGACCGATGGACAGTCCCGCTGCCTACGAGCAGTACTTC. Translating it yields CASSRPMDSPAAYEQYF.

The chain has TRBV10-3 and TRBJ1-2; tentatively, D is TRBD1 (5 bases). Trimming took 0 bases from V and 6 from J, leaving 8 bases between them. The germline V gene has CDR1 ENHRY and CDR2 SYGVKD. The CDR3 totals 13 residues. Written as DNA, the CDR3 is TGTGCCATCAGTGAGTCGCCAGGGAATGGCTACACCTTC. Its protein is CAISESPGNGYTF.

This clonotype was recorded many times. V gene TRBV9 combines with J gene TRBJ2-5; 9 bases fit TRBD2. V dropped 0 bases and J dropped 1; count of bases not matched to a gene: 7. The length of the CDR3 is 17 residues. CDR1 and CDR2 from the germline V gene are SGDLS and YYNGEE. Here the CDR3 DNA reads TGTGCCAGCAGCGTAGCTGGGGCGGGAGGGCCCCAAGAGACCCAGTACTTC. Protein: CASSVAGAGGPQETQYF.

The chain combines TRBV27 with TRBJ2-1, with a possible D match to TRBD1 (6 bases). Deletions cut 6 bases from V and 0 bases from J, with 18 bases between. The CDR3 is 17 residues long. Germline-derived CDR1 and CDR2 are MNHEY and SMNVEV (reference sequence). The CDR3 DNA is TGTGCCAGCAGCCTGGCTTCCGGGACACCCTCCTACAATGAGCAGTTCTTC. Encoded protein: CASSLASGTPSYNEQFF.

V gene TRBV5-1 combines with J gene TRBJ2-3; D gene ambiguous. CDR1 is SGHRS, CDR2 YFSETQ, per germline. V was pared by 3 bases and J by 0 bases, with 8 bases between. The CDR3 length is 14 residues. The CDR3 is CASSSAPSTDTQYF. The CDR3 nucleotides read TGCGCCAGCAGCTCGGCTCCTAGCACAGATACGCAGTATTTT. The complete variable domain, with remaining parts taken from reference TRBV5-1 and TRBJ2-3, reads KAGVTQTPRYLIKTRGQQVTLSCSPISGHRSVSWYQQTPGQGLQFLFEYFSETQRNKGNFPGRFSGRQFSNSRSEMNVSTLELGDSALYLCASSSAPSTDTQYFGPGTRLTVL.

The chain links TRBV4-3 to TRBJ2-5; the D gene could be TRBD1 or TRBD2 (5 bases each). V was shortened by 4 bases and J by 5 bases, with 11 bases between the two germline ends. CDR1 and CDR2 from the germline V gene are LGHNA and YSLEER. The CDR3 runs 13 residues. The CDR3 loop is CASSRGWRETQYF. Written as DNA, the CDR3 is TGCGCCAGCAGCCGGGGCTGGAGGGAGACCCAGTACTTC.

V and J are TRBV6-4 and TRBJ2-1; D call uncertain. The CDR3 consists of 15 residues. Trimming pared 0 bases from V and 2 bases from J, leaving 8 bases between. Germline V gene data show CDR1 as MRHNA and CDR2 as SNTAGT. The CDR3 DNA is TGTGCCAGCAGTGACTCTAGCATCCCCTACAATGAGCAGTTCTTC. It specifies CASSDSSIPYNEQFF.

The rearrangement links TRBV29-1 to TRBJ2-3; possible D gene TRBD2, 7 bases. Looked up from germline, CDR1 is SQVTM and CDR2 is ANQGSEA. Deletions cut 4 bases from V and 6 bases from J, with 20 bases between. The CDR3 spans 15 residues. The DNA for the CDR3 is TGCAGCGTTGTGGGGGCTAGGGGGAGGGCGGATACGCAGTATTTT. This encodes CSVVGARGRADTQYF.

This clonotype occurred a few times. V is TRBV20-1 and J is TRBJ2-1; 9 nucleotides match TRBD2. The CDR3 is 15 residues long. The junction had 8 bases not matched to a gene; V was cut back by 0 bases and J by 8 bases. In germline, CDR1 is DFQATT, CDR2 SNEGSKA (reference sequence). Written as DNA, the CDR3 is TGCAGTGCTAGAGATAGCGGGAGAGGTGACGATGAGCAGTTCTTC. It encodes CSARDSGRGDDEQFF.

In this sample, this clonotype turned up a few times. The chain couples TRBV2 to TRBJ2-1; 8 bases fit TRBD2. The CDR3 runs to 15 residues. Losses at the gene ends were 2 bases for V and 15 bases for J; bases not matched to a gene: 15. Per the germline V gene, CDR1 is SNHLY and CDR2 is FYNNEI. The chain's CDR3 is CASSELWSSGKGPFF. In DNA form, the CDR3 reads TGTGCCAGCAGTGAATTGTGGAGTAGCGGGAAAGGTCCGTTCTTC.

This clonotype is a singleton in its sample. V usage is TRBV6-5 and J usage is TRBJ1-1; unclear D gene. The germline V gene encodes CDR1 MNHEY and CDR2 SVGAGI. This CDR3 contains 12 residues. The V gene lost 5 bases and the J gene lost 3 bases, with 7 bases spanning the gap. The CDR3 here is CASSTTDTEAFF. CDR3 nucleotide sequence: TGTGCCAGCAGTACAACGGACACTGAAGCTTTCTTT.

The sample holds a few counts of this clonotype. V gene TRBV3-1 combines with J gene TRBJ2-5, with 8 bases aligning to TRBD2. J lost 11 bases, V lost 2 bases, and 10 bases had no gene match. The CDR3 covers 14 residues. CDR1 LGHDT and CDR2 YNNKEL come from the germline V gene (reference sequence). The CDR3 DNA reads TGTGCCAGCAGCCAATTGGCGGGAGGACGGGAGCAGTACTTC. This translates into CASSQLAGGREQYF.

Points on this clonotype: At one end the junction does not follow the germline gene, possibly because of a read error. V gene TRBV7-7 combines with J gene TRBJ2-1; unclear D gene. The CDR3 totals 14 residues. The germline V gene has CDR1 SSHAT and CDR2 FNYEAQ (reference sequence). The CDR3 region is CASSPSRSYNEQSF. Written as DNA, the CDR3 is TGTGCTAGCAGCCCCAGTAGGTCCTACAATGAGCAGTCCTTC.

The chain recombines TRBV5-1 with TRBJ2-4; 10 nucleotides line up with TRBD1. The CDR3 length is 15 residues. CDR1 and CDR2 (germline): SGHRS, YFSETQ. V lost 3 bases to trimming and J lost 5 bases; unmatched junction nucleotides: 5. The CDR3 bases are TGCGCCAGCAGCTACGGGACAGGGGAGGAAAACATTCAGTACTTC. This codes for CASSYGTGEENIQYF.

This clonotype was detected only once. CDR3 loop: CASSPAGPADSTDTQYF. In DNA, the CDR3 is TGTGCCAGCAGCCCCGCCGGGCCGGCGGATAGCACAGATACGCAGTATTTT. The chain joins TRBV7-9 to TRBJ2-3; D is undetermined. CDR1 is SEHNR and CDR2 is FQNEAQ in the germline V gene (reference sequence). The CDR3 has 17 residues. Trimming removed 5 bases at V and 0 bases at J, with 18 bases between.

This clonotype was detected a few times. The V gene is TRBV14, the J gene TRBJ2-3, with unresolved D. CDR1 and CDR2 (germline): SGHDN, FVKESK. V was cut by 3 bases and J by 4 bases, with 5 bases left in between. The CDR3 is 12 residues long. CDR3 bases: TGTGCCAGCAGCCATCCGTCAGATACGCAGTATTTT. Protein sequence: CASSHPSDTQYF.

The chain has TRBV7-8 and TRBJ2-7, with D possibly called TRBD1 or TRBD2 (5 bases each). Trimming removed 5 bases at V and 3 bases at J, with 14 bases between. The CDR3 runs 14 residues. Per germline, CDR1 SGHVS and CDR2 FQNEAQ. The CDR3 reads CASSLGRLGYEQYF. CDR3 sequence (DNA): TGTGCCAGCAGCCTGGGACGCCTGGGCTACGAGCAGTACTTC.

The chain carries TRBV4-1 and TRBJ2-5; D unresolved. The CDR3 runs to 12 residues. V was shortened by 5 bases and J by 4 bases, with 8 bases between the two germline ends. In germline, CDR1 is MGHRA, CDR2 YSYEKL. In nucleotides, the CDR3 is TGCGCCAGCAGCAGGCAATCAGAGACCCAGTACTTC. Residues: CASSRQSETQYF.

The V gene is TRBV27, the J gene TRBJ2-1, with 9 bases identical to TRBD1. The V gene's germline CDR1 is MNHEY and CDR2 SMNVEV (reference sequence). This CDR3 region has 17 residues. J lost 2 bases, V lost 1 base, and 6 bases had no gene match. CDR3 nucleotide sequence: TGTGCCAGCAGTTTATGGGACAGGGTAGATCCCTACAATGAGCAGTTCTTC. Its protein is CASSLWDRVDPYNEQFF.